What follows are 31 T cell receptor beta chains derived from one specimen sequenced in a study of blood T cell repertoires in COVID-19. The protocol was immunoSEQ multiplex PCR, while the TCRdb copy is restricted to in-frame clones and leaves out a portion. The top ten hold under 0.95% of the sample, which has around 120,000 clones, approximately 70% seen once. The source material was peripheral blood. Every receptor here comes from a human donor with acute or convalescent COVID-19. The donor label of this sample is uncertain.

This clone was picked up a small number of times. The chain joins TRBV19 to TRBJ1-1; 8 nucleotides align to TRBD1. This CDR3 spans 13 amino acids. V shed 3 bases and J 5 bases; nucleotides not matched to a gene: 2. Germline CDR1 is LNHDA and CDR2 is SQIVND (reference sequence). The CDR3 protein is CASSIRQGTEAFF. CDR3 bases: TGTGCCAGTAGTATTCGACAGGGGACTGAAGCTTTCTTT.

This clone was seen a handful of times. The chain has TRBV6-1 and TRBJ1-2, with TRBD1 identical over 8 bases. This CDR3 has 14 amino acids. Germline values: CDR1 MNHNS, CDR2 SASEGT. The V segment lost 1 base and the J segment 3 bases; nucleotides outside the gene matches: 1. CDR3 residues: CASSEVTGDYGYTF. For the CDR3, the DNA is TGTGCCAGCAGTGAAGTGACAGGGGACTATGGCTACACCTTC.

This clone was seen more than once but under ten times. V is TRBV6-6 and J is TRBJ1-5; the match to TRBD1 covers 7 bases. The germline gives CDR1 MNHNY, CDR2 SVGAGI (reference sequence). The CDR3 has 14 residues. With 5 bases clipped from V and 2 bases from J, the junction kept 3 bases outside the gene matches. CDR3 nucleotide sequence: TGTGCCAGCAGTCCCGGGACAGGCAATCAGCCCCAGCATTTT. Translating gives CASSPGTGNQPQHF.

The CDR3 loop is CATSRSLSSSGNTIYF. CDR3 DNA sequence: TGTGCCACCAGTAGAAGCTTATCGAGCTCTGGAAACACCATATATTTT. The V and J genes are TRBV15 and TRBJ1-3; D not resolved. This CDR3 comprises 16 residues. CDR1 is LNHNV and CDR2 is YYDKDF in the germline V gene (reference sequence). Trimming pared 6 bases from V and 0 bases from J, leaving 15 bases between.

This clone was seen only a few times. The chain links TRBV2 to TRBJ2-5; 8 bases match TRBD1. Germline V gene data show CDR1 as SNHLY and CDR2 as FYNNEI. The ends lost 4 bases at V and 1 base at J; junction bases unmatched: 2. There are 14 residues in the CDR3. CDR3 protein: CASSGQGIQETQYF. The CDR3 region has the DNA TGTGCCAGCAGTGGACAGGGGATCCAAGAGACCCAGTACTTC.

This clone was observed once. The CDR3 DNA follows: TGTGCCAGCAGCGTAGCGCAGGGTGGGGTATATAGCAATCAGCCCCAGCATTTT. This sequence encodes CASSVAQGGVYSNQPQHF. J is TRBJ1-5 and V is TRBV9; possible D gene TRBD1, 5 bases. Germline V gene sequence: CDR1 SGDLS, CDR2 YYNGEE. The CDR3 has 18 residues. Between the trimmed V and J ends, which lost 0 bases and 0 bases, there was a span of 16 bases.

This clone came up a few times. The CDR3, as DNA: TGTGCCAGCAGCCCCCCCGGGATGAACACTGAAGCTTTCTTT. As protein: CASSPPGMNTEAFF. The chain combines TRBV14 with TRBJ1-1; the D is unclear. The ends were cut back, 4 bases at V and 0 bases at J, with 9 bases in the middle. The CDR3 is made up of 14 amino acids. CDR1 is SGHDN and CDR2 is FVKESK in the germline V gene.

The rearrangement uses TRBV6-5 and TRBJ2-1, with 7 bases identical to TRBD1. The V and J ends lost 2 bases and 3 bases, in that order; junction bases with no gene match: 1. This CDR3 contains 14 residues. Germline CDR1 reads MNHEY; CDR2 reads SVGAGI. CDR3 region: CASSYRQGYNEQFF. In DNA form, the CDR3 reads TGTGCCAGCAGTTACAGACAGGGCTACAATGAGCAGTTCTTC.

CDR3 residues: CSVDDDRSGNEQFF. Here the CDR3 DNA reads TGCAGCGTTGATGATGACAGGTCGGGGAATGAGCAGTTCTTC. The chain is built from TRBV29-1 and TRBJ2-1; D is possibly TRBD1 (6 bases). V dropped 3 bases and J dropped 7 bases, with 16 bases sitting between them. CDR1 is SQVTM and CDR2 is ANQGSEA in the germline V gene. CDR3 length: 14 amino acids.

This chain connects TRBV12-5 to TRBJ2-7; TRBD2 agrees at 10 bases. V lost 0 bases and J lost 0; bases outside the gene matches: 5. The CDR3 is 17 amino acids. CDR1 and CDR2 (germline): LGHNT, FRNRAP. CDR3 sequence reads: CASGLVSAGGSSYEQYV. DNA for the CDR3: TGTGCTAGTGGTTTGGTATCAGCGGGGGGGAGCTCCTACGAGCAGTACGTC.

The J gene is TRBJ1-1, the V gene TRBV6-5, with D possibly being TRBD1 (6 bases). Trimming removed 2 bases at V and 10 bases at J, with 17 bases between. CDR1 MNHEY and CDR2 SVGAGI come from the germline V gene. CDR3 size: 14 residues. CDR3 region: CASSYSFRGFGAFF. The CDR3 nucleotides are TGTGCCAGCAGTTACAGCTTTAGGGGGTTCGGAGCTTTCTTT.

The genes are TRBV9 and TRBJ2-1, with 7 positions matching TRBD2. This CDR3 contains 14 residues. With V trimmed by 3 bases and J by 6 bases, 6 bases remained unmatched. The germline V gene encodes CDR1 SGDLS and CDR2 YYNGEE. In DNA, the CDR3 is TGTGCCAGCAGCGGAGGACTAGGTGGCAATGAGCAGTTCTTC. The encoded protein is CASSGGLGGNEQFF.

The rearrangement joins TRBV18 to TRBJ1-1; D is undetermined. Germline lookup yields CDR1 KGHSH and CDR2 LQKENI. V lost 3 bases to trimming and J lost 0 bases, with 8 bases between them. CDR3 length: 14 residues. Here the CDR3 reads CASSPIQLNTEAFF. The CDR3 DNA reads TGTGCCAGCTCACCGATACAATTGAACACTGAAGCTTTCTTT.

This clone was picked up one time. This sequence joins TRBV7-8 and TRBJ2-3; the D gene is possibly TRBD1 (5 bases). The germline CDR1 and CDR2 sequences are SGHVS and FQNEAQ. The germline V and J ends were trimmed by 1 base and 7 bases, with 21 bases remaining between them. This CDR3 region has 17 residues. DNA of the CDR3: TGTGCCAGCAGCTTAGTGGGTCAGGCAGGGATGTCGCATACGCAGTATTTT. Translation gives CASSLVGQAGMSHTQYF.

The genes are TRBV19 and TRBJ1-2, with a tentative D call TRBD1 (6 bases). CDR3 length equals 18 residues. The ends were cut back, 0 bases at V and 1 base at J, with 18 bases in the middle. Germline CDR1 LNHDA, CDR2 SQIVND (reference sequence). DNA for the CDR3: TGTGCCAGTAGTATAGATCCAAGAACGGGACACTTTAACTATGGCTACACCTTC. Protein: CASSIDPRTGHFNYGYTF.

V is TRBV11-2 and J is TRBJ2-4; 10 nucleotides match TRBD1. The junction had 14 bases not matched to a gene; V was cut back by 5 bases and J by 7 bases. The CDR3 runs 17 residues. Per the germline V gene, CDR1 is SGHAT and CDR2 is FQNNGV. The CDR3 is CASSNRDRGMEGNIQYF. The CDR3 DNA is TGTGCCAGCAGCAACCGGGACAGGGGCATGGAAGGGAACATTCAGTACTTC.

The chain recombines TRBV28 with TRBJ2-7; tentative D call: TRBD1 (5 bases). Per the germline V gene, CDR1 is MDHEN and CDR2 is SYDVKM. V was cut by 2 bases and J by 2 bases, with 13 bases left in between. The length of the CDR3 is 15 residues. The CDR3 region has the DNA TGTGCCAGCAGTTTAAAGGGGATAGGGCCCTACGAGCAGTACTTC. Translating gives CASSLKGIGPYEQYF.

The chain couples TRBV5-1 to TRBJ1-2, with 11 bases matching TRBD1. This CDR3 spans 14 amino acids. V lost 9 bases and J lost 8; bases outside the gene matches: 12. Germline V lookup: CDR1 SGHRS, CDR2 YFSETQ. The CDR3 coding sequence is TGCGCCACGATAGGAACGGACAGGGGGCGAGGCTACACCTTC. Protein: CATIGTDRGRGYTF.

This clone was seen at least ten times. The chain uses TRBV3-1 (or the pseudogene TRBV3-2) and TRBJ2-7, with 8 bases that match TRBD1. The V and J ends lost 0 bases and 2 bases, in that order; junction bases with no gene match: 3. This CDR3 has 15 residues. Germline V gives CDR1 LGHDT, CDR2 YNNKEL (reference sequence). The DNA of the CDR3 is TGTGCCAGCAGCCAAGAGGCAGGGGGCCCCTACGAGCAGTACTTC. Its protein product is CASSQEAGGPYEQYF.

The V gene is TRBV7-9, the J gene TRBJ1-4; perhaps TRBD1 as D (6 bases). The germline gives CDR1 SEHNR, CDR2 FQNEAQ (reference sequence). This CDR3 is built from 17 residues. Trimming took 5 bases from V and 7 from J, leaving 23 bases between them. CDR3: CASSRGDIRSAIEKLFF. The CDR3 coding sequence is TGTGCCAGCAGCCGGGGGGACATAAGGTCCGCGATTGAAAAACTGTTTTTT.

Only a few counts were recorded for this clone. The chain couples TRBV5-1 to TRBJ1-4, with a weak D call TRBD1 (5 bases). With 4 bases removed from V and 8 bases from J, the gap between germline ends came to 18 bases. This CDR3 spans 15 amino acids. The germline V gene has CDR1 SGHRS and CDR2 YFSETQ. The chain's CDR3 is CASSTGTQGREKLFF. CDR3 nucleotide sequence: TGCGCCAGCAGCACCGGGACTCAAGGCCGGGAAAAACTGTTTTTT.

This clone was counted between two and nine times. The gene calls are TRBV2 and TRBJ1-4; possibly TRBD1 for D (6 bases). CDR1 SNHLY and CDR2 FYNNEI come from the germline V gene. The CDR3 runs 15 residues. The V and J ends lost 6 bases and 9 bases respectively, with 20 bases between them. The CDR3 DNA is TGTGCCAGCAGGCCCCACGGGGGGGCGTTGAAAAAACTGTTTTTT. Translation: CASRPHGGALKKLFF.

The J gene is TRBJ1-2, the V gene TRBV2; 9 positions match TRBD1. After removal of 2 bases from V and 4 bases from J, the junction contained 11 bases not matched to a gene. Germline-derived CDR1 and CDR2 are SNHLY and FYNNEI. The CDR3 is 17 amino acids. CDR3 protein: CASSESPPGQGRYGYTF. CDR3 coding DNA: TGTGCCAGCAGTGAATCTCCTCCGGGACAGGGACGCTATGGCTACACCTTC.

This chain uses TRBV27 with TRBJ2-3, with a possible D match to TRBD2 (6 bases). The germline V and J ends were trimmed by 7 bases and 5 bases, with 10 bases remaining between them. The length of the CDR3 is 12 residues. Germline CDR1 MNHEY, CDR2 SMNVEV (reference sequence). The chain's CDR3 is CASKSGGDTQYF. DNA of the CDR3: TGTGCCAGCAAGTCCGGGGGAGATACGCAGTATTTT.

V and J are TRBV6-5 and TRBJ2-5, with a tentative D call TRBD2 (7 bases). The CDR3 has 14 residues. V lost 7 bases and J 4 bases, leaving 16 bases between the germline ends. Germline assignment: CDR1 MNHEY and CDR2 SVGAGI. This CDR3 is CASKMGGARETQYF. In DNA, the CDR3 is TGTGCCAGCAAAATGGGGGGGGCGAGAGAGACCCAGTACTTC.

This clone was seen a single time. CDR3 sequence reads: CASSQATTPPLHF. CDR3 coding DNA: TGTGCCAGCAGTCAGGCTACCACACCACCCCTCCACTTT. V usage is TRBV6-5 and J usage is TRBJ1-6, with unresolved D. CDR1 and CDR2 from the germline V gene are MNHEY and SVGAGI. V lost 5 bases and J 11 bases, leaving 13 bases between the germline ends. CDR3 length: 13 residues.

There are a few counts of this clone. The rearrangement uses TRBV2 and TRBJ2-3; D uncertain. The V gene's germline CDR1 is SNHLY and CDR2 FYNNEI. The CDR3 extends over 14 amino acids. V dropped 2 bases and J dropped 0 bases, with 6 bases sitting between them. The CDR3 coding sequence is TGTGCCAGCAGTGAAAAGCGTAGCACAGATACGCAGTATTTT. The encoded protein is CASSEKRSTDTQYF.

J is TRBJ1-2 and V is TRBV6-5; D gene uncertain. Germline CDR1 and CDR2: MNHEY and SVGAGI. V was pared by 6 bases and J by 8 bases, with 13 bases between. The CDR3 covers 12 residues. The CDR3 nucleotides read TGTGCCAGCAGCTTTGAACGGGAGGGCTACACCTTC. It specifies CASSFEREGYTF.

This chain links TRBV7-2 with TRBJ1-6; TRBD1 matches at 7 bases. V trimming: 1 base; J trimming: 7 bases; junction bases outside the gene matches: 4. CDR1 is SGHTA and CDR2 is FQGNSA in the germline V gene. This CDR3 region has 15 residues. As DNA, the CDR3 is TGTGCCAGCAGCTTAGTGGTGACAGGGAATTCACCCCTCCACTTT. It codes for CASSLVVTGNSPLHF. The full variable domain, its missing parts supplied by reference TRBV7-2 and TRBJ1-6, is GAGVSQSPSNKVTEKGKDVELRCDPISGHTALYWYRQSLGQGLEFLIYFQGNSAPDKSGLPSDRFSAERTGGSVSTLTIQRTQQEDSAVYLCASSLVVTGNSPLHFGNGTRLTVT.

This chain connects TRBV18 to TRBJ1-1, with D unclear. The CDR3 consists of 14 residues. Per germline, CDR1 KGHSH and CDR2 LQKENI. The V end lost 1 base, the J end lost 1 base, and 7 bases lay between the germline ends. The CDR3 nucleotides are TGTGCCAGCTCACCACTCGAGAGGAACACTGAAGCTTTCTTT. Protein: CASSPLERNTEAFF.

This clone was seen only once. A read error may account for a junction end that differs from germline. CDR3 in amino acids: CASSQDRRQGVREF. The CDR3 coding sequence is TGTGCCAGCAGCCAAGATAGAAGGCAGGGGGTAAGGGAATTC. The chain links TRBV14 to TRBJ2-7; 7 bases agree with TRBD1. The germline V gene has CDR1 SGHDN and CDR2 FVKESK. The length of the CDR3 is 14 residues.